This entry features one TCR beta chain sequence. The data derive from a study of blood T cell repertoires in COVID-19. Study as a whole: Some COVID-19 samples were acute and others convalescent; all came from the United States, Italy and Spain.

Germline CDR1 is LNHDA and CDR2 is SQIVND (reference sequence). The CDR3 is made up of 11 amino acids. V was clipped by 7 bases and J by 6 bases, with 8 bases between them. Original processing methods: Amplification of reference gene primers provided the estimated nucleated cell counts. Repertoires were generated with immunoSEQ multiplex PCR, while TCRdb's copy carries only in-frame clones and drops some. V, J and clone size derive from that table, while D and trimming were established from the DNA sequence. The sample consists of roughly 76,000 clones, roughly 74% of them appearing once. The sequence derives from a human donor in a cohort sampled during active COVID-19. The gene calls are TRBV19 and TRBJ2-3; TRBD2 is a possible D gene (5 bases). The sample consisted of peripheral blood. The chain's CDR3 is CASTAADTQYF. The DNA of the CDR3 is TGTGCCAGTACAGCGGCGGATACGCAGTATTTT.